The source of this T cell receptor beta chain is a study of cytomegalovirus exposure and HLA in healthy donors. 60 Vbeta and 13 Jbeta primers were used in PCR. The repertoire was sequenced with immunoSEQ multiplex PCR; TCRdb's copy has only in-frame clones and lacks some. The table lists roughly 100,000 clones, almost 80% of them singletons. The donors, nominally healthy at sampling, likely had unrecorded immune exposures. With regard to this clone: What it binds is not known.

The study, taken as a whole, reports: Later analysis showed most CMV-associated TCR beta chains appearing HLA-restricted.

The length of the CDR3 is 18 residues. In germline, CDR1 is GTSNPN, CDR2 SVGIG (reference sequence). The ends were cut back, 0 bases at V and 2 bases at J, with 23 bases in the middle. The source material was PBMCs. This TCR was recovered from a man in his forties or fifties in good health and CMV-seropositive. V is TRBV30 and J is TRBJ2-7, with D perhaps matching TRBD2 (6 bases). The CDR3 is CAWSVGGSGVTGAYEQYF. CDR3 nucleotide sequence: TGTGCCTGGAGTGTGGGTGGTAGCGGAGTAACGGGAGCCTACGAGCAGTACTTC.